This T cell receptor (beta chain) is drawn from a study of blood T cell repertoires in COVID-19. Across the whole study: Samples taken during acute and convalescent COVID-19 were collected in the United States, Italy and Spain. Sample material is recorded as cDNA or gDNA derived from T cells, B-cell-depleted T cells, or PBMCs.

The repertoire was sequenced with immunoSEQ multiplex PCR; TCRdb's copy has only in-frame clones and lacks some. The sample has under 450,000 clones, roughly nine tenths seen once. Exposed enrollees encountered a COVID-19 case at some point within 2 weeks before study entry. J was trimmed by 7 bases and V by 6 bases; bases with no gene match: 3. The CDR3 spans 13 residues. Germline CDR1 SNHLY, CDR2 FYNNEI. This TCR derives from a woman aged 40 to 50 who had been exposed to COVID-19. The sequencing input was PBMCs or T cells enriched from blood (not recorded which). The rearrangement uses TRBV2 and TRBJ1-4; TRBD1 aligns across 9 bases. CDR3 sequence: CASRQGQGEKLFF. DNA of the CDR3: TGTGCCAGCAGACAGGGACAGGGTGAAAAACTGTTTTTT.